This passage covers 20 T cell receptor beta chains from one sample sequenced in a study of radiotherapy plus CTLA-4 blockade in lung cancer. The assay was immunoSEQ multiplex PCR, and TCRdb's table has in-frame clones only and misses some. The top ten clones hold more than 12% of a sample with about 81,000 clones, around 72% of them seen once. Sequenced material: peripheral blood, taken from a patient treated with radiotherapy plus ipilimumab. The receptors here all came from a human donor with non-small cell lung cancer that progressed on radiotherapy plus ipilimumab.

The rearrangement joins TRBV27 to TRBJ2-7; 7 bases are a match to TRBD1. In germline, CDR1 is MNHEY, CDR2 SMNVEV (reference sequence). The ends lost 9 bases at V and 3 bases at J; junction bases unmatched: 14. The CDR3 contains 15 residues. DNA for the CDR3: TGTGCCAGACTGGGACAGCAACTGGTGGGCTACGAGCAGTACTTC. It encodes CARLGQQLVGYEQYF.

The rearrangement links TRBV6-1 to TRBJ2-7, with 9 bases that match TRBD2. V lost 7 bases, J lost 6 bases, and 10 bases stayed unmatched. Looked up from germline, CDR1 is MNHNS and CDR2 is SASEGT. The CDR3 has 14 amino acids. CDR3 region: CASNQAGGRGEQYF. The DNA for the CDR3 is TGTGCCAGCAACCAAGCGGGAGGAAGAGGCGAGCAGTACTTC.

The V call is TRBV7-9, the J call TRBJ2-7; a possible D gene is TRBD1 (6 bases). CDR1 and CDR2 (germline): SEHNR, FQNEAQ (reference sequence). CDR3 length equals 14 residues. With 8 bases removed from V and 5 bases from J, the gap between germline ends came to 19 bases. This chain's CDR3 is CASGYRDNRDEQYF. CDR3 bases: TGTGCCAGCGGCTATCGGGACAATCGGGACGAGCAGTACTTC.

The rearrangement joins TRBV4-2 to TRBJ2-7, with TRBD1 identical over 9 bases. J gave up 2 bases and V 4 bases, and 9 bases lay outside the gene matches. Germline values: CDR1 LGHNA, CDR2 YNFKEQ. This CDR3 has 16 residues. CDR3: CASSRQPGQGTYEQYF. The CDR3 DNA reads TGTGCCAGCAGCCGACAGCCGGGACAGGGCACCTACGAGCAGTACTTC.

The CDR3 sequence: CASSPSRTGASPLHF. The CDR3, as DNA: TGTGCCAGCAGCCCTTCTCGGACAGGTGCTTCACCCCTCCACTTT. The chain recombines TRBV11-1 with TRBJ1-6, with TRBD1 matching 7 bases. CDR3 size: 15 residues. V was pared by 5 bases and J by 9 bases, with 10 bases of the junction left unmatched. Germline loops: CDR1 SGHAT, CDR2 FQDESV (reference sequence).

This chain links TRBV9 with TRBJ1-3, with TRBD1 as a possible D gene (6 bases). V lost 0 bases and J lost 1, with 11 bases in between. The CDR3 contains 16 residues. From germline, CDR1 is SGDLS and CDR2 YYNGEE. CDR3 in amino acids: CASSVAFRGSGNTIYF. The CDR3 nucleotides are TGTGCCAGCAGCGTAGCCTTCAGGGGTTCTGGAAACACCATATATTTT.

V and J are TRBV29-1 and TRBJ1-2; D is ambiguous. Trimming left V 7 bases short and J 8 bases short, with 5 bases between. Germline values: CDR1 SQVTM, CDR2 ANQGSEA. The CDR3 length is 8 residues. The CDR3 is CSAGGYTF. The CDR3 DNA sequence: TGCAGCGCGGGGGGCTACACCTTC.

This clone was picked up a small number of times. V gene TRBV27 combines with J gene TRBJ1-5, with 9 nucleotides matching TRBD1. CDR3 length equals 15 residues. Germline V gives CDR1 MNHEY, CDR2 SMNVEV (reference sequence). J lost 0 bases, V lost 7 bases, and 4 bases had no gene match. The CDR3 region has the DNA TGTGCCAGCAAAGGACAGGGGTATAGCAATCAGCCCCAGCATTTT. Translated: CASKGQGYSNQPQHF.

This chain uses TRBV5-6 with TRBJ1-1, with D tentatively TRBD1 (5 bases). Trimming removed 4 bases from V and 0 bases from J, with 13 bases in between. The CDR3 consists of 15 residues. Germline CDR1 SGHDT, CDR2 YYEEEE. The CDR3 loop reads CASSRQGNMNTEAFF. DNA of the CDR3: TGTGCCAGCAGCCGCCAGGGAAATATGAACACTGAAGCTTTCTTT.

The chain combines TRBV7-3 with TRBJ2-1, with D perhaps TRBD2 (6 bases). The V end lost 4 bases, the J end lost 10 bases, and 14 bases lay between the germline ends. CDR1 is SGHTA, CDR2 FQGTGA, per germline. The CDR3 consists of 13 residues. Written as DNA, the CDR3 is TGTGCCAGCAGCTGGGGGACTTCAGGGGAGCAGTTCTTC. Its translation is CASSWGTSGEQFF.

This clone was detected once. The chain uses TRBV9 and TRBJ1-2; maybe TRBD1 (6 bases). Germline values: CDR1 SGDLS, CDR2 YYNGEE. V was cut by 0 bases and J by 8 bases, with 14 bases left in between. The length of the CDR3 is 14 residues. CDR3 DNA: TGTGCCAGCAGCGTAGAAGAGTGGGGGCGAGGCTACACCTTC. Translated, it gives CASSVEEWGRGYTF.

J is TRBJ2-6 and V is TRBV28; D may be TRBD2 (7 bases). The ends were cut back, 3 bases at V and 2 bases at J, with 17 bases in the middle. CDR3 size: 18 residues. From germline, CDR1 is MDHEN and CDR2 SYDVKM. CDR3 protein: CASSFVGRGITGANVLTF. The CDR3 nucleotides are TGTGCCAGCAGTTTCGTGGGGAGGGGGATCACTGGGGCCAACGTCCTGACTTTC.

This clone showed up just a few times. The chain has TRBV11-1 and TRBJ2-5; D is perhaps TRBD1 (5 bases). The length of the CDR3 is 16 residues. V dropped 1 base and J dropped 2 bases, with 14 bases sitting between them. Germline V gene data show CDR1 as SGHAT and CDR2 as FQDESV (reference sequence). The CDR3 DNA is TGTGCCAGCAGCTTAGTAGGGGTCGAATATCAAGAGACCCAGTACTTC. Its protein product is CASSLVGVEYQETQYF. Combining the CDR3 with reference TRBV11-1 and TRBJ2-5 gives the whole variable domain EAEVAQSPRYKITEKSQAVAFWCDPISGHATLYWYRQILGQGPELLVQFQDESVVDDSQLPKDRFSAERLKGVDSTLKIQPAELGDSAMYLCASSLVGVEYQETQYFGPGTRLLVL.

This rearrangement joins TRBV5-4 to TRBJ1-2, with D hard to call. Germline assignment: CDR1 SGHNT and CDR2 YYREEE (reference sequence). The CDR3 is 15 residues long. V lost 4 bases and J lost 4, with 17 bases in between. DNA of the CDR3: TGTGCCAGCAGCCCATACTCCAACAGTGGCTATGGCTACACCTTC. Its translation: CASSPYSNSGYGYTF.

The chain joins TRBV4-3 to TRBJ1-2; D not certain. Germline V gene sequence: CDR1 LGHNA, CDR2 YSLEER. V was pared by 4 bases and J by 7 bases, with 19 bases between. The length of the CDR3 is 15 residues. The CDR3 DNA reads as TGCGCCAGCAGCCCAAACCGCGGGGAGGTGATTGGCTACACCTTC. Its translation is CASSPNRGEVIGYTF.

In this sample, this clone turned up a few times. V gene TRBV28 combines with J gene TRBJ2-1; possible D gene TRBD1, 7 bases. Germline assignment: CDR1 MDHEN and CDR2 SYDVKM. V lost 4 bases and J 0 bases, leaving 25 bases between the germline ends. The CDR3 sequence is 20 residues long. Written as DNA, the CDR3 is TGTGCCAGCAGTTCTTATGGGACTCAGACAGGGATGCTCTCCTACAATGAGCAGTTCTTC. Residues: CASSSYGTQTGMLSYNEQFF.

There are a few counts of this clone. V and J are TRBV28 and TRBJ1-3; 8 bases agree with TRBD1. Germline CDR1 and CDR2: MDHEN and SYDVKM. With 3 bases clipped from V and 0 bases from J, the junction kept 4 bases outside the gene matches. This CDR3 has 16 amino acids. The CDR3: CASSFPGGGSGNTIYF. Here the CDR3 DNA reads TGTGCCAGCAGTTTCCCAGGGGGCGGCTCTGGAAACACCATATATTTT.

A single count supports this clone. The rearrangement uses TRBV9 and TRBJ2-1; 8 bases are shared with TRBD2. Looked up from germline, CDR1 is SGDLS and CDR2 is YYNGEE. Trimming cost V 3 bases and J 3 bases; bases outside gene matches: 8. The CDR3 extends over 16 amino acids. The CDR3 protein is CASSAVSAGDYNEQFF. The CDR3 bases are TGTGCCAGCAGCGCCGTCTCAGCGGGGGACTACAATGAGCAGTTCTTC.

The chain links TRBV4-2 to TRBJ2-5; D remains ambiguous. The germline V and J ends were trimmed by 0 bases and 1 base, with 9 bases remaining between them. The CDR3 totals 15 residues. Germline CDR1 is LGHNA and CDR2 is YNFKEQ. Here the CDR3 DNA reads TGTGCCAGCAGCCAAGATAAAGGGTTCCAAGAGACCCAGTACTTC. It codes for CASSQDKGFQETQYF.

This chain links TRBV30 with TRBJ1-6; TRBD1 is a possible D gene (5 bases). CDR1 and CDR2 (germline): GTSNPN, SVGIG (reference sequence). V was shortened by 3 bases and J by 6 bases, with 15 bases between the two germline ends. There are 15 residues in the CDR3. In DNA form, the CDR3 reads TGTGCCTGGAGAGCCGAGGGACTGCCTAATTCACCCCTCCACTTT. Translation gives CAWRAEGLPNSPLHF.